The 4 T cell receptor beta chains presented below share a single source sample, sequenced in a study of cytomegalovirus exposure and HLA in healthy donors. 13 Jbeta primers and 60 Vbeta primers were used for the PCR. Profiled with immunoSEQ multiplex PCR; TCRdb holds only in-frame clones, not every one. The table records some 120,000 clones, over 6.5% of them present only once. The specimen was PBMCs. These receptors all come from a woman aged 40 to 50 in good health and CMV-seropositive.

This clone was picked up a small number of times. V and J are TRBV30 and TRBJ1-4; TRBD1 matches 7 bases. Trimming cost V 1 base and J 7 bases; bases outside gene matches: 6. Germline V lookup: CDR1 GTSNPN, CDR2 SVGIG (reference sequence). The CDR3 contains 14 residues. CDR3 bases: TGTGCCTGGAGTGCAGGAGGGGGCCTTGAAAAACTGTTTTTT. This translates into CAWSAGGGLEKLFF.

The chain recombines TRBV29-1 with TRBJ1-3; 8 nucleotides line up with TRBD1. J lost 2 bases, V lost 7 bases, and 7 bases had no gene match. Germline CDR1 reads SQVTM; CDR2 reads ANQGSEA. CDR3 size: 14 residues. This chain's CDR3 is CSAGQGVPGNTIYF. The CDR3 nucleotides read TGCAGCGCTGGACAGGGTGTCCCTGGAAACACCATATATTTT.

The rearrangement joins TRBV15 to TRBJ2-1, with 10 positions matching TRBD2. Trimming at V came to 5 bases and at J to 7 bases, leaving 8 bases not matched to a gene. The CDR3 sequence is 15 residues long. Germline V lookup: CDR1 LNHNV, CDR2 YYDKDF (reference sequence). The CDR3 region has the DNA TGTGCCACCAGCTCCCAGCGGGGGGGCTCGAATGAGCAGTTCTTC. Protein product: CATSSQRGGSNEQFF.

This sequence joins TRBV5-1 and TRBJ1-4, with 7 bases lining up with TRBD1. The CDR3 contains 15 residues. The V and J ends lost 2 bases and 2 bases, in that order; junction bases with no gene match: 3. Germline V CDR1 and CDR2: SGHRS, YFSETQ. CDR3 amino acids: CASSFGRGTNEKLFF. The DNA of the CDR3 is TGCGCCAGCAGCTTCGGCAGGGGGACTAATGAAAAACTGTTTTTT.